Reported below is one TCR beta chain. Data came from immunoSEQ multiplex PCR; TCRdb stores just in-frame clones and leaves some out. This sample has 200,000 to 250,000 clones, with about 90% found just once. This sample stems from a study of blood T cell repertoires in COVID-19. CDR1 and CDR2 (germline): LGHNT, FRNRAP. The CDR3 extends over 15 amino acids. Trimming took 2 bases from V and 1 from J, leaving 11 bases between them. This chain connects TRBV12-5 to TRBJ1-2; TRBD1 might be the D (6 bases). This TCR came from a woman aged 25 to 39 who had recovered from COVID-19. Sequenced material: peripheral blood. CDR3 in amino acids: CASGLPRTVNYGYTF. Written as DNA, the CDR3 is TGTGCTAGTGGTTTGCCCCGGACAGTTAACTATGGCTACACCTTC.